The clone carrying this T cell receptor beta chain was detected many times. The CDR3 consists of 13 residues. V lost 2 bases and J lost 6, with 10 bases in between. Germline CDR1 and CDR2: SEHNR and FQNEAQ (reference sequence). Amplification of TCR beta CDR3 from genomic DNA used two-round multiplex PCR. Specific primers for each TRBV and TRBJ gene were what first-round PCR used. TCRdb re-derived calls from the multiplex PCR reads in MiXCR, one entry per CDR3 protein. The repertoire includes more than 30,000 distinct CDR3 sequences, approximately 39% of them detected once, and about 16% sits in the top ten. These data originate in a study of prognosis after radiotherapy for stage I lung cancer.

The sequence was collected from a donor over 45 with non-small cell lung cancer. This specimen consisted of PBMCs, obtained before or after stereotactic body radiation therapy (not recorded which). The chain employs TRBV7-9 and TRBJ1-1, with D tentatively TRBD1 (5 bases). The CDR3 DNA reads TGTGCCAGCAGCTTAAACCCGGGGGCTGAAGCTTTCTTT. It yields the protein CASSLNPGAEAFF.